Below are 24 T cell receptor beta chains sequenced from a single sample in a study of cytomegalovirus exposure and HLA in healthy donors. Here immunoSEQ multiplex PCR was the method, and the copy in TCRdb shows in-frame clones only, minus some. Here the sample spans 250,000 to 350,000 clones, roughly 88% being singletons. The specimen was PBMCs. These receptors originate from a woman between 18 and 30 years old in good health and CMV-seronegative.

CDR3 in amino acids: CSYGQGPYEQYF. The CDR3 nucleotides are TGCAGCTATGGACAGGGACCCTACGAGCAGTACTTC. The chain uses TRBV29-1 and TRBJ2-7, with 8 bases fitting TRBD1. The germline V gene has CDR1 SQVTM and CDR2 ANQGSEA. V shed 8 bases and J 2 bases; nucleotides not matched to a gene: 5. The CDR3 has 12 residues.

The chain couples TRBV6-5 to TRBJ2-7; 10 bases align to TRBD2. The CDR3 spans 16 residues. With V trimmed by 2 bases and J by 2 bases, 6 bases remained unmatched. The germline gives CDR1 MNHEY, CDR2 SVGAGI. The CDR3 nucleotides are TGTGCCAGCAGTTACGCCGGGACTAGCGAGACCTACGAGCAGTACTTC. It encodes CASSYAGTSETYEQYF.

The chain has TRBV19 and TRBJ2-2, with 9 bases that match TRBD2. This CDR3 contains 17 residues. Germline assignment: CDR1 LNHDA and CDR2 SQIVND (reference sequence). V lost 5 bases to trimming and J lost 3 bases; unmatched junction nucleotides: 10. This CDR3 reads CASSRASGNRYTGELFF. The CDR3 DNA reads as TGTGCCAGTAGTCGGGCTAGCGGGAACCGTTACACCGGGGAGCTGTTTTTT.

J is TRBJ1-5 and V is TRBV5-1; 12 nucleotides agree with TRBD1. Per germline, CDR1 SGHRS and CDR2 YFSETQ. V gave up 4 bases and J gave up 6 bases; unmatched junction bases: 11. CDR3 length: 17 residues. The chain's CDR3 is CASSVNPGTGGTQPQHF. The CDR3 nucleotides are TGCGCCAGCAGCGTGAACCCCGGGACAGGGGGCACTCAGCCCCAGCATTTT.

The gene calls are TRBV7-2 and TRBJ2-5; the match to TRBD1 covers 8 bases. With V trimmed by 2 bases and J by 5 bases, 7 bases remained unmatched. The germline V gene has CDR1 SGHTA and CDR2 FQGNSA. The CDR3 totals 15 residues. The CDR3 DNA is TGTGCCAGCAGCTTACAACAGGGGGAAGGGGAGACCCAGTACTTC. Protein product: CASSLQQGEGETQYF.

The chain uses TRBV28 and TRBJ1-2; weak D call: TRBD1 (5 bases). CDR1 is MDHEN and CDR2 is SYDVKM in the germline V gene. This CDR3 is built from 13 residues. V lost 2 bases to trimming and J lost 7 bases, with 11 bases between them. The CDR3 loop reads CASSLRGLGGYTF. In DNA form, the CDR3 reads TGTGCCAGCAGTTTAAGGGGTTTGGGTGGCTACACCTTC.

The genes are TRBV9 and TRBJ1-2; tentative D call: TRBD1 (6 bases). CDR1 is SGDLS, CDR2 YYNGEE, per germline. The CDR3 extends over 13 amino acids. V was clipped by 3 bases and J by 8 bases, with 14 bases between them. The CDR3 nucleotides are TGTGCCAGCAGCGCCCCACGACAGGAAGGCTACACCTTC. Translating gives CASSAPRQEGYTF. The whole variable domain, remainder taken from reference TRBV9 and TRBJ1-2, is DSGVTQTPKHLITATGQRVTLRCSPRSGDLSVYWYQQSLDQGLQFLIQYYNGEERAKGNILERFSAQQFPDLHSELNLSSLELGDSALYFCASSAPRQEGYTFGSGTRLTVV.

The chain is built from TRBV19 and TRBJ2-5; 8 bases line up with TRBD2. V shed 5 bases, J shed 5 bases, and the junction held 7 bases outside the gene matches. This CDR3 spans 14 amino acids. Germline assignment: CDR1 LNHDA and CDR2 SQIVND (reference sequence). CDR3 coding DNA: TGTGCCAGTAGTGGAGTAGCGGGATGGGAGACCCAGTACTTC. Translating gives CASSGVAGWETQYF.

The rearrangement uses TRBV7-9 and TRBJ2-3; perhaps TRBD1 as D (5 bases). V dropped 8 bases and J dropped 1 base, with 16 bases sitting between them. The CDR3 is 15 amino acids. Germline loops: CDR1 SEHNR, CDR2 FQNEAQ (reference sequence). CDR3 loop: CASVRGELGTDTQYF. Here the CDR3 DNA reads TGTGCCAGCGTAAGGGGTGAGCTGGGCACAGATACGCAGTATTTT. Drawing the rest from reference TRBV7-9 and TRBJ2-3, the complete variable domain is DTGVSQNPRHKITKRGQNVTFRCDPISEHNRLYWYRQTLGQGPEFLTYFQNEAQLEKSRLLSDRFSAERPKGSFSTLEIQRTEQGDSAMYLCASVRGELGTDTQYFGPGTRLTVL.

The V gene is TRBV29-1, the J gene TRBJ2-5; D not certain. Trimming pared 7 bases from V and 0 bases from J, leaving 9 bases between. This CDR3 comprises 12 residues. CDR1 SQVTM and CDR2 ANQGSEA come from the germline V gene. CDR3 region: CSAMSNQETQYF. In DNA, the CDR3 is TGCAGCGCCATGAGTAACCAAGAGACCCAGTACTTC.

CDR3 in DNA: TGTGCCAGCTCAACAAACACCGGGGAGCTGTTTTTT. This translates into CASSTNTGELFF. The rearrangement joins TRBV18 to TRBJ2-2; no firm D call. Trimming took 5 bases from V and 2 from J, leaving 3 bases between them. The germline CDR1 and CDR2 sequences are KGHSH and LQKENI. There are 12 residues in the CDR3.

This clone has just a few counts. J is TRBJ2-5 and V is TRBV7-2; perhaps TRBD1 as D (5 bases). This CDR3 comprises 13 residues. Germline V gives CDR1 SGHTA, CDR2 FQGNSA. Trimming took off 2 bases at V and 2 bases at J, with 6 bases between the two ends. For the CDR3, the DNA is TGTGCCAGCAGCTTACAGGGACAAGAGACCCAGTACTTC. Protein sequence: CASSLQGQETQYF.

For this clone: The same CDR3 also results from other DNA sequences found in this sample. The chain carries TRBV7-9 and TRBJ2-1, with TRBD1 identical over 7 bases. Germline V gene sequence: CDR1 SEHNR, CDR2 FQNEAQ (reference sequence). V shed 5 bases and J 3 bases; nucleotides not matched to a gene: 4. The length of the CDR3 is 14 residues. The CDR3: CASSPRQGYNEQFF. The CDR3 DNA reads as TGTGCCAGCAGCCCACGACAGGGCTACAATGAGCAGTTCTTC.

This sequence joins TRBV19 and TRBJ1-1; 7 nucleotides align to TRBD1. With V trimmed by 6 bases and J by 6 bases, 10 bases remained unmatched. CDR1 and CDR2 (germline): LNHDA, SQIVND (reference sequence). CDR3 length: 14 amino acids. The CDR3 DNA sequence: TGTGCCAGTAGACAACAGGGGCCCAGTGCTGAAGCTTTCTTT. Its translation is CASRQQGPSAEAFF.

J is TRBJ1-1 and V is TRBV6-5; D unclear. CDR3 length: 13 amino acids. Per the germline V gene, CDR1 is MNHEY and CDR2 is SVGAGI. V gave up 7 bases and J gave up 1 base, with 10 bases separating them. The DNA of the CDR3 is TGTGCCAGCAACGGGTTTGGGAACACTGAAGCTTTCTTT. Residues: CASNGFGNTEAFF.

The V gene is TRBV6-4, the J gene TRBJ2-1; 8 bases line up with TRBD2. The V segment lost 2 bases and the J segment 7 bases; nucleotides outside the gene matches: 16. Germline V gene sequence: CDR1 MRHNA, CDR2 SNTAGT. This CDR3 contains 18 residues. The CDR3 nucleotides are TGTGCCAGCAGTGACCGACCACTAGCGGCAAAGCACAGTAATGAGCAGTTCTTC. Protein product: CASSDRPLAAKHSNEQFF.

This clone came up many times. This rearrangement joins TRBV7-7 to TRBJ2-1; 8 bases line up with TRBD2. The CDR3 has 17 residues. Germline V gene lookup returns CDR1 SSHAT and CDR2 FNYEAQ (reference sequence). Trimming took 5 bases from V and 5 from J; bases not matched to a gene: 14. CDR3 protein: CASSQKFGSGINNEQFF. In DNA, the CDR3 is TGTGCCAGCAGCCAGAAATTCGGTAGCGGGATAAACAATGAGCAGTTCTTC.

The chain recombines TRBV27 with TRBJ2-7; D is perhaps TRBD1 (5 bases). The CDR3 covers 14 residues. Trimming took 5 bases from V and 3 from J, leaving 14 bases between them. Germline V gives CDR1 MNHEY, CDR2 SMNVEV (reference sequence). This chain's CDR3 is CASSLPNRIYEQYF. The CDR3, as DNA: TGTGCCAGCAGTCTTCCAAACAGGATCTACGAGCAGTACTTC.

V usage is TRBV6-5 and J usage is TRBJ1-2; no clear D. The CDR3 is made up of 13 amino acids. V dropped 10 bases and J dropped 8 bases, with 20 bases sitting between them. The germline CDR1 and CDR2 sequences are MNHEY and SVGAGI. In DNA, the CDR3 is TGTGCCACCACGCCAACGGAAGGCGGCGGCTACACCTTC. Its protein is CATTPTEGGGYTF.

This clone was recorded a few times. The chain couples TRBV10-3 to TRBJ2-5; weak D call: TRBD1 (5 bases). Germline V gene data show CDR1 as ENHRY and CDR2 as SYGVKD. CDR3 length equals 14 residues. Trimming cost V 0 bases and J 1 base, with 6 bases left between them. CDR3 bases: TGTGCCATCAGTGAGTCGGACATCCAAGAGACCCAGTACTTC. It translates to CAISESDIQETQYF.

The rearrangement links TRBV7-2 to TRBJ2-7, with TRBD2 identical over 11 bases. J was trimmed by 3 bases and V by 1 base; bases with no gene match: 14. The CDR3 totals 19 residues. In germline, CDR1 is SGHTA, CDR2 FQGNSA. Written as DNA, the CDR3 is TGTGCCAGCAGCTTAGGGAGTAGCGGGAGGGTCGGGGGGAGCTACGAGCAGTACTTC. Residues: CASSLGSSGRVGGSYEQYF.

The CDR3 bases are TGTGTTTCGCGGGACGCATATGGCTACACCTTC. This gives the protein CVSRDAYGYTF. The chain carries TRBV19 and TRBJ1-2, with a weak D call TRBD1 (5 bases). Germline CDR1 LNHDA, CDR2 SQIVND (reference sequence). There are 11 residues in the CDR3.

This clone was seen a handful of times. This chain's CDR3 is CASSPGGLTRETQYF. CDR3 bases: TGTGCCAGCAGCCCCGGGGGACTTACAAGAGAGACCCAGTACTTC. This chain uses TRBV6-5 with TRBJ2-5, with D possibly matching TRBD2 (6 bases). V gave up 6 bases and J gave up 4 bases, with 18 bases separating them. CDR3 size: 15 residues. The germline V gene has CDR1 MNHEY and CDR2 SVGAGI.

The chain employs TRBV7-6 and TRBJ2-1; D may be TRBD2 (5 bases). Germline lookup yields CDR1 SGHVS and CDR2 FNYEAQ. The CDR3 sequence is 14 residues long. Deletions cut 1 base from V and 9 bases from J, with 13 bases between. The CDR3 spells CASSLDVTGGEQFF. CDR3 nucleotides: TGTGCCAGCAGCTTAGATGTCACTGGAGGTGAGCAGTTCTTC.